This entry is about one T cell receptor (beta chain). The sort gate was single viable CD3+CD4+CD8-CD45RO+ cells for memory CD4+ T cells. The record originates from a study of memory CD4+ T cells and cytomegalovirus serostatus. Unmatched junction bases numbered 6, after V lost 5 bases and J lost 4 bases. CDR1 is SGHTA, CDR2 FQGNSA, per germline. The length of the CDR3 is 15 residues. Sequencing was performed with immunoSEQ multiplex PCR; in TCRdb, only in-frame clones are kept and a portion is missing. The sample records approximately 61,000 clones, over 70% being singletons. This TCR was recovered from an adult in good health and CMV-seronegative. Some clones in this sample may be carry-over from other donors' samples. The chain links TRBV7-2 to TRBJ2-7, with 12 bases identical to TRBD2. Sequenced input: memory CD4+ T cells from blood. Here the CDR3 reads CASSRIGTSGYEQYF. The CDR3 bases are TGTGCCAGCAGCAGAATCGGGACTAGCGGGTACGAGCAGTACTTC.